One sample yielded the 21 T cell receptor beta chains listed below, sequenced in a study of CD8 T cells in Susac syndrome. RNA in amounts of roughly 0.5 to 1 ug was reverse transcribed with random hexamers. MiXCR, run by TCRdb on the immunoSEQ multiplex PCR reads, gives a single entry per CDR3 protein. This sample has just over 150,000 distinct CDR3 sequences, with approximately 96% found just once. Source material: CD8+ T cells from PBMCs. These receptors all come from a human donor with multiple sclerosis.

The rearrangement uses TRBV30 and TRBJ2-3; unclear D gene. CDR1 and CDR2 from the germline V gene are GTSNPN and SVGIG (reference sequence). There are 10 residues in the CDR3. V shed 8 bases and J shed 6 bases, with 9 bases lying between them. The CDR3 nucleotides are TGTGCCGCAGATTTGGATACGCAGTATTTT. Translation gives CAADLDTQYF.

This clonotype was counted a single time. CDR3 residues: CASSQDPFPGGEQYF. CDR3 bases: TGTGCCAGCAGCCAAGATCCATTTCCCGGGGGCGAGCAGTACTTC. The rearrangement links TRBV14 to TRBJ2-7; D perhaps matches TRBD2 (6 bases). Trimming pared 0 bases from V and 6 bases from J, leaving 15 bases between. CDR1 is SGHDN and CDR2 is FVKESK in the germline V gene. The CDR3 runs 15 residues.

The chain employs TRBV2 and TRBJ2-5; unclear D gene. This CDR3 is built from 15 residues. Per germline, CDR1 SNHLY and CDR2 FYNNEI. The germline V and J ends were trimmed by 1 base and 3 bases, with 12 bases remaining between them. This chain's CDR3 is CASSEDGDFKETQYF. Here the CDR3 DNA reads TGTGCCAGCAGTGAAGACGGCGACTTTAAAGAGACCCAGTACTTC.

V and J are TRBV27 and TRBJ1-5; D uncertain. The CDR3 loop spans 16 amino acids. Germline CDR1 MNHEY, CDR2 SMNVEV (reference sequence). Trimming took off 2 bases at V and 7 bases at J, with 18 bases between the two ends. CDR3 nucleotide sequence: TGTGCCAGCAGTTTAAAGTGGGCAGCTCAAAACCAGCCCCAGCATTTT. This sequence encodes CASSLKWAAQNQPQHF.

The chain couples TRBV9 to TRBJ2-7, with 7 bases matching TRBD2. Germline assignment: CDR1 SGDLS and CDR2 YYNGEE. J lost 6 bases, V lost 0 bases, and 6 bases had no gene match. The length of the CDR3 is 14 residues. The chain's CDR3 is CASSVGLADGEQYF. The CDR3, as DNA: TGTGCCAGCAGCGTAGGGCTAGCGGATGGCGAGCAGTACTTC.

A single count supports this clonotype. The chain couples TRBV2 to TRBJ2-7; maybe TRBD1 (6 bases). There are 10 residues in the CDR3. V was shortened by 10 bases and J by 7 bases, with 11 bases between the two germline ends. CDR1 and CDR2 (germline): SNHLY, FYNNEI. As DNA, the CDR3 is TGTGCCACCCAGGGGTCAGAGCAGTACTTC. Translation gives CATQGSEQYF.

V gene TRBV20-1 combines with J gene TRBJ1-2; D unclear. V lost 4 bases and J lost 2, with 14 bases in between. Germline V lookup: CDR1 DFQATT, CDR2 SNEGSKA (reference sequence). The CDR3 is made up of 14 amino acids. This CDR3 reads CSATPDGINYGYTF. CDR3 nucleotides: TGCAGTGCTACCCCCGACGGAATCAACTATGGCTACACCTTC.

A remark on this clonotype: The junction shows a germline mismatch at one end, possibly a read error. The chain recombines TRBV20-1 with TRBJ2-1, with D perhaps being TRBD1 or TRBD2 (6 bases each). The length of the CDR3 is 15 residues. The germline V gene has CDR1 DFQATT and CDR2 SNEGSKA (reference sequence). CDR3 protein: CSARGGRLAYNEQFF. CDR3 sequence (DNA): TGCAGTGCCAGAGGGGGGAGGTTGGCCTACAATGAGCAGTTCTTC.

This clonotype has more than one count but fewer than ten. The genes are TRBV7-9 and TRBJ2-7, with D unclear. The CDR3 consists of 11 residues. Germline CDR1 SEHNR, CDR2 FQNEAQ (reference sequence). With 4 bases removed from V and 2 bases from J, the gap between germline ends came to 3 bases. The CDR3 region has the DNA TGTGCCAGCAGCTCACCCTACGAGCAGTACTTC. Translating gives CASSSPYEQYF.

This chain uses TRBV29-1 with TRBJ2-7; D might be TRBD2 (6 bases). V gave up 5 bases and J gave up 5 bases, with 10 bases separating them. The germline V gene encodes CDR1 SQVTM and CDR2 ANQGSEA. The CDR3 spans 11 residues. CDR3 sequence (DNA): TGCAGCGTTTGGGGGGATAACGAGCAGTACTTC. It encodes CSVWGDNEQYF.

This sequence joins TRBV30 and TRBJ1-2; D might be TRBD1 (5 bases). Germline values: CDR1 GTSNPN, CDR2 SVGIG (reference sequence). This CDR3 is built from 14 residues. Trimming cost V 4 bases and J 4 bases, with 16 bases left between them. The DNA for the CDR3 is TGTGCCTGGAATGGTCAGGGTCGCGGCTATGGCTACACCTTC. Protein: CAWNGQGRGYGYTF. The whole variable domain, filled in from reference TRBV30 and TRBJ1-2, reads SQTIHQWPATLVQPVGSPLSLECTVEGTSNPNLYWYRQAAGRGLQLLFYSVGIGQISSEVPQNLSASRPQDRQFILSSKKLLLSDSGFYLCAWNGQGRGYGYTFGSGTRLTVV.

This chain connects TRBV30 to TRBJ1-1; no reliable D call. CDR3 length: 11 residues. The germline gives CDR1 GTSNPN, CDR2 SVGIG (reference sequence). Trimming cost V 0 bases and J 8 bases, with 7 bases left between them. This CDR3 reads CAWSVTREAFF. The CDR3 region has the DNA TGTGCCTGGAGTGTAACGCGGGAAGCTTTCTTT.

The rearrangement joins TRBV27 to TRBJ1-1, with D perhaps TRBD1 (5 bases). Germline CDR1 MNHEY, CDR2 SMNVEV (reference sequence). CDR3 length: 15 amino acids. V dropped 8 bases and J dropped 3 bases, with 19 bases sitting between them. CDR3 loop: CASALGGFPDTEAFF. CDR3 nucleotides: TGTGCCAGCGCTTTGGGGGGGTTTCCGGACACTGAAGCTTTCTTT.

The chain is built from TRBV20-1 and TRBJ2-5; 14 nucleotides agree with TRBD2. Per germline, CDR1 DFQATT and CDR2 SNEGSKA (reference sequence). V lost 5 bases, J lost 2 bases, and 13 bases stayed unmatched. The CDR3 length is 18 residues. This chain's CDR3 is CSARRLAGGLLPQETQYF. Written as DNA, the CDR3 is TGCAGTGCTCGCCGACTAGCGGGGGGGCTCCTCCCTCAAGAGACCCAGTACTTC.

The J gene is TRBJ1-1, the V gene TRBV3-1; D is uncertain. This CDR3 has 15 amino acids. Germline loops: CDR1 LGHDT, CDR2 YNNKEL (reference sequence). Trimming left V 2 bases short and J 1 base short, with 11 bases between. This CDR3 reads CASSQSGRANTEAFF. CDR3 nucleotide sequence: TGTGCCAGCAGCCAATCCGGTAGGGCGAACACTGAAGCTTTCTTT.

J is TRBJ2-1 and V is TRBV7-9; D could derive from TRBD1 or TRBD2 (6 bases each). Germline V gene data show CDR1 as SEHNR and CDR2 as FQNEAQ (reference sequence). V was cut by 5 bases and J by 4 bases, with 18 bases left in between. The CDR3 loop spans 16 amino acids. CDR3 loop: CASSGRGELAYNEQFF. DNA for the CDR3: TGTGCCAGCAGCGGTAGGGGGGAACTAGCTTACAATGAGCAGTTCTTC.

The V call is TRBV7-9, the J call TRBJ2-3; 8 nucleotides match TRBD1. CDR3 length equals 17 residues. Germline values: CDR1 SEHNR, CDR2 FQNEAQ (reference sequence). The V and J ends lost 2 bases and 4 bases, in that order; junction bases with no gene match: 11. CDR3 protein: CASSLPPDRVVSDTQYF. Here the CDR3 DNA reads TGTGCCAGCAGCTTACCACCGGACAGGGTAGTTTCAGATACGCAGTATTTT.

The chain employs TRBV20-1 and TRBJ2-6; D is unclear. CDR1 is DFQATT and CDR2 is SNEGSKA in the germline V gene (reference sequence). The CDR3 sequence is 15 residues long. Trimming took off 6 bases at V and 0 bases at J, with 12 bases between the two ends. CDR3 sequence reads: CSARGFDSGANVLTF. The CDR3 region has the DNA TGCAGTGCCCGCGGCTTCGACTCTGGGGCCAACGTCCTGACTTTC.

The chain has TRBV4-1 and TRBJ2-5; D is ambiguous. V was shortened by 0 bases and J by 3 bases, with 8 bases between the two germline ends. Germline V gene data show CDR1 as MGHRA and CDR2 as YSYEKL. This CDR3 spans 14 amino acids. The CDR3 coding sequence is TGCGCCAGCAGCCAAGACCTGGCGGAAGAGACCCAGTACTTC. This gives the protein CASSQDLAEETQYF.

The sample holds one count of this clonotype. This chain joins TRBV19 and TRBJ2-3; possible D gene TRBD2, 6 bases. In germline, CDR1 is LNHDA, CDR2 SQIVND (reference sequence). V lost 4 bases to trimming and J lost 1 base, with 12 bases between them. CDR3 size: 15 residues. CDR3 loop: CASSTEGTRTDTQYF. CDR3 DNA sequence: TGTGCCAGTAGTACCGAGGGGACTCGCACAGATACGCAGTATTTT.

The V and J genes are TRBV27 and TRBJ1-2, with D perhaps TRBD1 (5 bases). Germline V gene sequence: CDR1 MNHEY, CDR2 SMNVEV (reference sequence). Trimming removed 3 bases from V and 4 bases from J, with 15 bases in between. The CDR3 contains 15 residues. CDR3 loop: CASSFGKGRLYGYTF. The CDR3 bases are TGTGCCAGCAGTTTCGGGAAGGGACGCCTCTATGGCTACACCTTC.